Below are 31 T cell receptor beta chains sequenced from a single sample in a study of tumor-infiltrating lymphocytes in primary liver carcinoma listed by TCRdb under 2017. Without any cell sorting, total RNA and DNA were co-extracted from about 21-30 mg of bulk tissue using the AllPrep DNA/RNA mini kit. The listed sequencing device is Illumina HiSeq 2500. TCRbeta-specific cDNA was reverse-transcribed from around 500 ng total RNA using a constant-region primer and ProtoScript II reverse transcriptase. Construction of the TCRbeta libraries relied on three nested rounds of multiplex PCR, following a slightly modified ARM-PCR procedure. Each of the first two PCR rounds ran for approximately 11 cycles and used multiplex TRBV1-TRBV30 forward primers together with a Cbeta reverse primer. The public reads were quality trimmed at Q25 with fastp and then assembled into clones with MiXCR by TCRdb, keeping productive beta chains. Each entry merges the rows of one CDR3 protein and shows their most common DNA and genes. This sample lists approximately 100,000 distinct CDR3 sequences; about two thirds were detected once. Around 12% of the sample belongs to the ten largest clones.

The material sequenced was liver tumor tissue from sampling region 2. What this sample's cell subset or site label stands for: tumor region T2, inferior pole. All receptors come from a woman in her fifties or sixties with primary liver carcinoma and hepatitis B virus infection.

As regards this clonotype: Because the CDR3 is missing its conserved closing phenylalanine or tryptophan, this is likely a read error. The CDR3 here is CASSPAGEGNQPQHS. CDR3 nucleotides: TGTGCCAGTAGCCCAGCGGGGGAAGGCAATCAGCCCCAGCATTCT. This rearrangement joins TRBV19 to TRBJ1-5; D is possibly TRBD1 (5 bases). V lost 6 bases, J lost 2 bases, and 14 bases lay in between. The CDR3 contains 15 residues. Germline values: CDR1 LNHDA, CDR2 SQIVND (reference sequence).

Notes on this clonotype: At one end the junction does not follow the germline gene, possibly because of a read error. The genes are TRBV12-3 or TRBV12-4 and TRBJ2-7; 8 bases map to TRBD1. The CDR3 spans 15 residues. CDR3 residues: CDSNPTGDSSYEQYF. Here the CDR3 DNA reads TGTGACAGCAACCCGACAGGGGACAGCTCCTACGAGCAGTACTTT.

This clonotype has just a few counts. The missing conserved phenylalanine or tryptophan at the end of this CDR3 makes a read error likely. The chain is built from TRBV6-5 and TRBJ1-1, with D uncertain. Trimming cost V 6 bases and J 4 bases, with 12 bases left between them. The length of the CDR3 is 13 residues. CDR1 and CDR2 (germline): MNHEY, SVGAGI. CDR3 region: CASSLGRSTEAFL. CDR3 sequence (DNA): TGTGCCAGCAGCTTAGGACGGAGCACTGAAGCTTTCCTT.

As for this clonotype: The junction differs from germline at one of its ends, possibly a read error. The chain recombines TRBV11-1 with TRBJ2-2; the D gene is possibly TRBD2 (6 bases). CDR1 is SGHAT, CDR2 FQDESV, per germline (reference sequence). The CDR3 consists of 17 residues. This CDR3 reads CASSARPFLVNIGGLFF. The CDR3 DNA follows: TGTGCGAGCAGCGCCCGGCCATTCCTAGTTAACATCGGGGGGCTGTTTTTT.

The sample holds many counts of this clonotype. The DNA of the CDR3 is TGTGCCAGCAGTGAGGATTCCGGGACAGGGCTTAACTATGGCTACACCTTC. Translating it yields CASSEDSGTGLNYGYTF. V is TRBV25-1 and J is TRBJ1-2; 9 bases are a match to TRBD1. CDR1 and CDR2 from the germline V gene are MGHDK and SYGVNS. The CDR3 has 17 residues. V was pared by 3 bases and J by 1 base, with 9 bases of the junction left unmatched.

This clonotype was found many times. The V and J genes are TRBV29-1 and TRBJ2-2; no definite D call. The CDR3 is made up of 13 amino acids. Trimming stripped 3 bases from V and 2 bases from J, with 7 bases between. Germline values: CDR1 SQVTM, CDR2 ANQGSEA. This CDR3 is CSVDSTNTGELFF. For the CDR3, the DNA is TGCAGCGTTGATTCGACTAACACCGGGGAGCTGTTTTTT.

With respect to this clonotype: This may stem from a read error, because a much larger clone lies one nucleotide away. The CDR3 does not end in the conserved phenylalanine or tryptophan, so this is likely a read error. The chain joins TRBV11-3 to TRBJ2-5; D remains ambiguous. V lost 1 base and J 2 bases, leaving 2 bases between the germline ends. Germline assignment: CDR1 SGHNT and CDR2 YENEEA. The CDR3 consists of 12 residues. The CDR3 nucleotides read TGTGCCAGCAGCTTAGTACAAGAGACCCAGTACTAC. This sequence encodes CASSLVQETQYY.

This rearrangement joins TRBV19 to TRBJ2-7, with TRBD2 matching 7 bases. After removal of 9 bases from V and 2 bases from J, the junction contained 10 bases not matched to a gene. Germline CDR1 reads LNHDA; CDR2 reads SQIVND (reference sequence). The CDR3 is 14 residues long. CDR3 protein: CARARGRAPYEQYF. The CDR3 nucleotides are TGTGCCAGAGCCCGAGGGAGGGCTCCCTACGAGCAGTACTTC.

This clonotype was counted a few times. Germline and junction disagree at one end, which may indicate a read error. The chain carries TRBV12-3 or TRBV12-4 and TRBJ2-1, with D tentatively TRBD2 (5 bases). The CDR3 has 16 amino acids. CDR3 amino acids: CVSSPLVSSSNNEQFF. The CDR3 nucleotides read TGTGTCAGCAGTCCCCTTGTTTCTAGCTCCAACAATGAGCAGTTCTTC.

Notes on this clonotype: Relative to the germline gene, one junction end is altered; a read error may explain this. The CDR3 here is CASSPHGGRANGQFF. CDR3 nucleotide sequence: TGTGCCAGCAGCCCACATGGCGGGAGGGCAAATGGGCAGTTCTTC. The chain combines TRBV5-4 with TRBJ2-1, with 9 bases identical to TRBD2. The germline gives CDR1 SGHNT, CDR2 YYREEE (reference sequence). CDR3 length: 15 residues.

This clonotype was counted ten times or more. The V and J genes are TRBV30 and TRBJ1-1; possible D gene TRBD1, 5 bases. Germline values: CDR1 GTSNPN, CDR2 SVGIG (reference sequence). The CDR3 sequence is 13 residues long. Trimming removed 2 bases at V and 4 bases at J, with 11 bases between. In nucleotides, the CDR3 is TGTGCCTGGAGTTGGGGGGGGGGCACTGAAGCTTTCTTT. Residues: CAWSWGGGTEAFF.

The chain recombines TRBV11-3 with TRBJ2-2; perhaps D is TRBD1 or TRBD2 (5 bases each). This CDR3 has 14 amino acids. The germline gives CDR1 SGHNT, CDR2 YENEEA. CDR3 bases: TGTGCTATCAGCTTAGCAGGGAGCACCGGGGAGCTGTTTTTT. Protein product: CAISLAGSTGELFF.

Concerning this clonotype: The conserved final phenylalanine or tryptophan is absent from the CDR3, which likely points to a read error. V is TRBV5-1 and J is TRBJ2-7; TRBD2 is a possible D gene (5 bases). Germline loops: CDR1 SGHRS, CDR2 YFSETQ. Trimming cost V 7 bases and J 0 bases, with 11 bases left between them. The CDR3 loop spans 13 amino acids. CDR3 DNA: TGCGCCAGCTCCCGGGATACCTCCTACGAGCAGTACATC. This translates into CASSRDTSYEQYI.

The table lists this clonotype with a few counts. Possible read error: a much larger clone is one base away. The chain is built from TRBV5-4 and TRBJ1-1; possible D gene TRBD1, 6 bases. CDR3 size: 13 residues. The germline CDR1 and CDR2 sequences are SGHNT and YYREEE (reference sequence). Here the CDR3 DNA reads TGTGTCAGCAGCTTGAGAGGGGGCACTGAAGCTTTCTTT. This encodes CVSSLRGGTEAFF.

At least ten counts were recorded for this clonotype. This chain connects TRBV12-3 or TRBV12-4 to TRBJ2-3; tentative D call: TRBD2 (6 bases). The CDR3 covers 14 residues. The germline V and J ends were trimmed by 2 bases and 6 bases, with 12 bases remaining between them. CDR3 nucleotide sequence: TGTGCCAGCAGTTTAACCGGCGGGGCCGATACGCAGTATTTT. Amino acids: CASSLTGGADTQYF.

This clonotype has just one count. Likely a read error: the CDR3 ends without its conserved phenylalanine or tryptophan. The chain combines TRBV28 with TRBJ2-7; maybe TRBD1 (7 bases). In germline, CDR1 is MDHEN, CDR2 SYDVKM. The V gene lost 5 bases and the J gene lost 6 bases, with 32 bases spanning the gap. CDR3 size: 19 residues. The CDR3 bases are TGTGCCAGCAGTCCCCGACAGGGAAAGACTCCCGGGAGCTTGACCGAGCAGTACTTA. Residues: CASSPRQGKTPGSLTEQYL.

To note about this clonotype: In this CDR3 the conserved last residue, phenylalanine or tryptophan, is missing, so a read error is likely. This chain uses TRBV11-2 with TRBJ2-3; D may correspond to TRBD1 or TRBD2 (5 bases each). Trimming removed 5 bases from V and 6 bases from J, with 15 bases in between. Germline V lookup: CDR1 SGHAT, CDR2 FQNNGV. The CDR3 runs to 14 residues. In DNA form, the CDR3 reads TGTGCCAGCAGCATAGGCAGGGAGATCGATACGCAGTATATG. Translation: CASSIGREIDTQYM.

This chain uses TRBV14 with TRBJ1-2; no firm D call. Germline loops: CDR1 SGHDN, CDR2 FVKESK. This CDR3 comprises 15 residues. Trimming cost V 4 bases and J 6 bases, with 18 bases left between them. CDR3 residues: CASSLPGTLAHGYTF. CDR3 nucleotide sequence: TGTGCCAGCAGCCTTCCCGGCACGCTAGCCCATGGCTACACCTTC.

Worth noting for this clonotype: A read error is possible here, since a much larger clone lies one base away. The rearrangement uses TRBV5-1 and TRBJ2-5; D unclear. Trimming took 6 bases from V and 5 from J, leaving 11 bases between them. There are 12 residues in the CDR3. Germline CDR1 SGHRS, CDR2 YFSETQ. The CDR3 sequence: CASNDNLETQYF. The DNA of the CDR3 is TGCGCCAGCAACGACAATCTTGAGACCCAGTACTTC.

This clonotype occurred a few times. This may come from a read error, since a much larger clone is one base off. The V and J genes are TRBV4-1 and TRBJ2-7, with TRBD2 as a possible D gene (6 bases). CDR3 length: 14 amino acids. Trimming removed 3 bases at V and 2 bases at J, with 11 bases between. The germline CDR1 and CDR2 sequences are MGHRA and YSYEKL. In DNA, the CDR3 is TGCGCCAGCAGCCAGCGAGCGGGTCCCTACGAGCAGTACTTC. This encodes CASSQRAGPYEQYF.

In regard to this clonotype: The junction and the germline gene differ at one end; a read error may be behind it. The V and J genes are TRBV7-9 and TRBJ2-5, with 9 bases aligning to TRBD2. CDR1 and CDR2 from the germline V gene are SEHNR and FQNEAQ (reference sequence). This CDR3 is 16 amino acids long. The CDR3 protein is CASSSPPSGNQETQCF. The CDR3 DNA reads as TGTGCCAGCAGCTCCCCCCCTAGCGGGAACCAAGAGACCCAGTGTTTC.

V usage is TRBV7-3 and J usage is TRBJ2-2, with D perhaps TRBD1 (7 bases). Trimming took off 4 bases at V and 4 bases at J, with 13 bases between the two ends. The CDR3 covers 15 residues. Germline V CDR1 and CDR2: SGHTA, FQGTGA. CDR3 nucleotide sequence: TGTGCCAGCAGCTCCCAGGGGGGTATCACCGGGGAGCTGTTTTTT. This encodes CASSSQGGITGELFF.

In its sample, this clonotype was seen once. This rearrangement joins TRBV11-2 to TRBJ2-1, with D tentatively TRBD1 (6 bases). Germline V gene data show CDR1 as SGHAT and CDR2 as FQNNGV. This CDR3 is 17 amino acids long. V was trimmed by 1 base and J by 3 bases, leaving 16 bases between them. CDR3 sequence reads: CASSLGPVQGFYNEQFF. The CDR3 nucleotides are TGTGCCAGCAGCTTAGGACCGGTACAGGGATTCTACAATGAGCAGTTCTTC.

This clonotype was detected only a few times. A much more abundant neighbour one base away suggests this may be a read error. The chain combines TRBV5-6 with TRBJ2-3; TRBD2 matches at 8 bases. This CDR3 is built from 16 residues. The ends lost 1 base at V and 4 bases at J; junction bases unmatched: 8. CDR1 and CDR2 from the germline V gene are SGHDT and YYEEEE. In DNA form, the CDR3 reads TGTGCCAGCAGCTTGAAGGGACTAGGACCCCCAGATACGCAGTATTTT. Translating it yields CASSLKGLGPPDTQYF.

The gene calls are TRBV11-2 and TRBJ2-1; 11 nucleotides align to TRBD2. CDR1 SGHAT and CDR2 FQNNGV come from the germline V gene. The CDR3 has 17 residues. The junction had 13 bases not matched to a gene; V was cut back by 6 bases and J by 6 bases. CDR3 bases: TGTGCCAGCAGTTTAAGTCTGGTAGCGGGAGGGCCCAATGAGCAGTTCTTC. Encoded protein: CASSLSLVAGGPNEQFF. Together with reference TRBV11-2 and TRBJ2-1, the CDR3 gives the full variable domain: EAGVAQSPRYKIIEKRQSVAFWCNPISGHATLYWYQQILGQGPKLLIQFQNNGVVDDSQLPKDRFSAERLKGVDSTLKIQPAKLEDSAVYLCASSLSLVAGGPNEQFFGPGTRLTVL.

About this clonotype: One junction end disagrees with the germline gene, perhaps due to a read error. This chain uses TRBV20-1 with TRBJ2-2; maybe TRBD2 (6 bases). The germline CDR1 and CDR2 sequences are DFQATT and SNEGSKA (reference sequence). This CDR3 comprises 14 residues. CDR3: CSARVGGNTGEPFF. The CDR3, as DNA: TGCAGTGCTAGAGTCGGCGGGAACACCGGGGAGCCGTTTTTT.

The rearrangement joins TRBV11-2 to TRBJ1-4, with 7 bases that match TRBD1. This CDR3 spans 16 amino acids. V gave up 4 bases and J gave up 7 bases; unmatched junction bases: 12. CDR1 is SGHAT and CDR2 is FQNNGV in the germline V gene. The CDR3 DNA reads as TGTGCCAGCAGCTCAACCCCTGCAGGGGGAAGTGAAAAACTGTTTTTT. This translates into CASSSTPAGGSEKLFF.

Notes on this clonotype: An end of the junction differs from the germline gene, which may be a read error. The chain is built from TRBV12-3 or TRBV12-4 and TRBJ2-3; 7 bases fit TRBD2. CDR3 length: 16 residues. This CDR3 reads CTSSDVGPGRAYTQYF. The CDR3 DNA reads as TGTACCAGCAGCGACGTAGGGCCAGGGAGGGCCTACACGCAGTATTTT.

Worth noting for this clonotype: Just one base apart from a much larger clone, this may be a read error. This chain connects TRBV12-3 or TRBV12-4 to TRBJ1-3; D gene ambiguous. The CDR3 is 14 residues long. CDR3 coding DNA: TGTGCCACCTCGGACCGAAACTCTGGAAACACCGTATATTTT. The encoded protein is CATSDRNSGNTVYF.

This clonotype was observed many times. The rearrangement uses TRBV5-1 and TRBJ2-2; D ambiguous. Between the trimmed V and J ends, which lost 5 bases and 6 bases, there was a span of 5 bases. The CDR3 totals 11 residues. In germline, CDR1 is SGHRS, CDR2 YFSETQ. Written as DNA, the CDR3 is TGCGCCAGCAGAGGAGCCGGGGAGCTGTTTTTT. Translation gives CASRGAGELFF.

The rearrangement uses TRBV30 and TRBJ2-2; D tentatively reads TRBD1 or TRBD2 (5 bases each). This CDR3 region has 22 residues. Trimming took off 2 bases at V and 0 bases at J, with 31 bases between the two ends. The germline CDR1 and CDR2 sequences are GTSNPN and SVGIG (reference sequence). The CDR3 coding sequence is TGTGCCTGGAGTATAAAAGGGACCCCGGGACGTCCCCCTAGGGCGAACACCGGGGAGCTGTTTTTT. It specifies CAWSIKGTPGRPPRANTGELFF.